This T cell receptor beta chain emerged from a study of graft-versus-host responses after intestinal transplantation (dated by TCRdb to 2020 to 2022). Some background on the complete study: Multivisceral, liver-intestinal, or isolated intestinal transplants were received by the recipients. Samples from a few later patients were sequenced in-house on an Illumina MiSeq with MiXCR processing rather than by the commercial service. Bulk TCR-beta CDR3 sequencing was used to track graft-versus-host and host-versus-graft alloreactive T cell clones in the graft, circulation and bone marrow after intestinal transplantation. Donor T cell macrochimerism was defined as a peak of at least 4% donor T cells among recipient peripheral blood mononuclear cells. To identify alloreactive clones, pre-transplant mixed lymphocyte reaction products were sequenced and compared with unstimulated pre-transplant donor and recipient T cells. The cohort enrolled 20 to 30 intestinal transplant recipients including one retransplant, and a few patients lacking pretransplant specimens were excluded. Every recipient was given anti-thymocyte globulin induction, followed by around three years of maintenance tacrolimus and steroids.

This clone was recorded once. The antigen it recognizes is unknown. There are no base qualities to consult, and no much larger clone falls within one base. The library was made by the immunoSEQ multiplex PCR assay. For most patients, genomic DNA was isolated using the Qiagen DNeasy Blood and Tissue Kit and was shipped frozen to Adaptive Biotechnologies for TCR sequencing. Adaptive Biotechnologies carried out high-throughput TCR-beta CDR3 sequencing of genomic DNA for most patients. The authors' pipeline ran thus. Adaptive's ImmunoSEQ software was the source of the TCR sequencing data for about 18 patients, while a few other patients were processed with MiXCR and VDJtools. To correct CD4 versus CD8 sorting errors, any sequence found in both subsets at a frequency ratio below 5:1 was removed. CDR3 nucleotide sequences shared by donor and recipient were removed because the origin of these sequences could not be assigned. To be classed as alloreactive, a clone needed at least 2-fold expansion over unstimulated cells and a minimum CFSE-low frequency of 0.002% (template counts) or 0.001% (read counts). Clones were considered mappable if detected in sequenced pre-transplant spleen, lymph node, or MLR CFSE-low populations of the donor or recipient. Cumulative frequency of alloreactive clones was calculated as a percentage of all sequences weighted by copy number. In its TCRdb copy, this immuneACCESS table keeps in-frame sequences only and misses some clones. Where compared with another copy, unresolved V genes explain less than half of these, and the others have no known cause. The D gene and trimming were derived from the DNA, and the V and J assignments and clone size from that table. The sample table shows roughly 100,000 clones, and roughly 84% are seen once. Together, the top ten hold more than 0.8% of the sample.

On the study overall, not on this receptor specifically: GvH clones were detected in recipient bone marrow, and some appeared earlier in ileal mucosa or blood, consistent with an intestinal mucosal origin. Patients with donor T cell macrochimerism had high GvH to HvG T cell clonal ratios in their allografts. Early after transplant, peak levels of circulating GvH clones were associated with declines in HvG clones. The relatively low number and heterogeneity of intestinal transplant patients limited the conclusions.

The sample's time point label, in plain terms: cells obtained before transplantation from donor or recipient. CD3+CD4+ and CD3+CD8+ populations were FACS-sorted from unstimulated pre-transplant donor and recipient cells taken from spleen or lymph nodes. Germline trimming: 3 bases from V, 8 bases from J; junction bases outside gene matches: 16. Inclusive of the bounding cysteine and phenylalanine, the CDR3 is 17 residues long. Only the CDR3 DNA stays, 51 bases, in frame from base 1. CDR1 and CDR2 are drawn from the germline V gene (reference sequence): SEHNR, FQNEAQ. The V and J genes are TRBV7-9 and TRBJ2-1, with 7 bases aligning to TRBD2. The sample consisted of unstimulated CD4+ T cells sorted from spleen or lymph node cells, taken before intestinal transplant. The sequence came from a human donor who received an intestinal transplant. The CDR3 amino acid sequence is: CASSLAYSREQLDEQFF. The bases read TGTGCCAGCAGCTTGGCCTACTCGCGGGAGCAGCTGGATGAGCAGTTCTTC.